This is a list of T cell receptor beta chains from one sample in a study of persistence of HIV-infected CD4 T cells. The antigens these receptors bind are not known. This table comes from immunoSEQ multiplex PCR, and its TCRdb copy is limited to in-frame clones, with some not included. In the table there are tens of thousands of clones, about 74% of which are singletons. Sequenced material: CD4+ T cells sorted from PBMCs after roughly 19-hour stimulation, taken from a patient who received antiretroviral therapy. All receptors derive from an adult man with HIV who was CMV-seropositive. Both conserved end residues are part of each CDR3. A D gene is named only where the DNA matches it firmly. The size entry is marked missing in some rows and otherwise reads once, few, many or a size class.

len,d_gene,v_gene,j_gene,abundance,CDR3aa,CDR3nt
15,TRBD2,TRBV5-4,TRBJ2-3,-,CAQSTGLAGADTQYF,TGTGCCCAGAGCACGGGGCTAGCGGGGGCAGATACGCAGTATTTT
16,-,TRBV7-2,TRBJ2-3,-,CASSLYPGTRTDTQYF,TGTGCCAGCAGCTTATACCCCGGGACCCGAACAGATACGCAGTATTTT
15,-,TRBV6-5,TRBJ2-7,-,CASSYSRSLLDEQYF,TGTGCCAGCAGTTACTCTAGGTCTCTACTCGACGAGCAGTACTTC
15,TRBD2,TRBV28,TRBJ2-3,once,CASSTLAGGADTQYF,TGTGCCAGCAGCACACTAGCGGGGGGAGCAGATACGCAGTATTTT
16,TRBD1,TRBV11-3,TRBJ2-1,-,CASSLGGTDSYNEQFF,TGTGCCAGCAGCTTAGGGGGGACAGACTCCTACAATGAGCAGTTCTTC
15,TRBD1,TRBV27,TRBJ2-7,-,CASTPGGQGDYEQYF,TGTGCCAGCACCCCAGGGGGACAGGGCGACTACGAGCAGTACTTC
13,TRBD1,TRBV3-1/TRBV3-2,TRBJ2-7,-,CASSRDRWLEQYF,TGTGCCAGCAGCCGGGACAGGTGGCTCGAGCAGTACTTC
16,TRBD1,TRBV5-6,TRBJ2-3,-,CASSLAGQTSTDTQYF,TGTGCCAGCAGCTTGGCGGGACAGACAAGCACAGATACGCAGTATTTT
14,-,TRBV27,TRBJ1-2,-,CASSPNQGWLGYTF,TGTGCCAGCAGTCCGAACCAGGGGTGGCTAGGCTACACCTTC
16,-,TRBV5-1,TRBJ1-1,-,CASSLAGHTKGTEAFF,TGCGCCAGCAGCTTGGCGGGACATACTAAGGGCACTGAAGCTTTCTTT